This T cell receptor (beta chain) came from a study of radiation and T cells in renal cell carcinoma. Study-level points and caveats: From baseline, blood top tumor clonotypes peaked at 2 weeks post-radiation. Without pretreatment biopsies, baseline tumor clonotype presence was undetermined.

To note about this clone: Its target is unknown.

Time point defined: baseline pretreatment blood. As for treatment: 15 Gy SBRT to primary tumor, nephrectomy 4 weeks later. V lost 4 bases to trimming and J lost 3 bases, with 18 bases between them. The CDR3 has 16 amino acids. The germline V gene has CDR1 SQVTM and CDR2 ANQGSEA. Clones were sequenced by immunoSEQ multiplex PCR, and TCRdb holds only the in-frame ones, with some missing. This sample yields more than 95,000 clones, of which roughly 80% are seen a single time; approximately 3% belongs to the top ten. The source of this sequence is an older woman with renal cell carcinoma. The J gene is TRBJ1-4, the V gene TRBV29-1; D perhaps matches TRBD1 (6 bases). Sequencing used blood, obtained from a patient whose treatment included radiotherapy and nephrectomy. CDR3 amino acids: CSVGETLQGPNEKLFF. DNA of the CDR3: TGCAGCGTTGGGGAAACATTACAGGGCCCTAATGAAAAACTGTTTTTT.